Below are 24 T cell receptor beta chains sequenced from a single sample in a study of blood T cell repertoires in COVID-19. The table came from immunoSEQ multiplex PCR; TCRdb's copy has only in-frame clones and leaves some out. The repertoire holds around 200,000 clones, about 88% seen once, with around 5.2% in the top ten. The material sequenced was peripheral blood. These receptor sequences come from a woman of 80 years or more with acute or convalescent COVID-19.

The rearrangement uses TRBV6-5 and TRBJ2-7; tentative D call: TRBD1 (6 bases). The ends were cut back, 0 bases at V and 1 base at J, with 13 bases in the middle. The CDR3 is made up of 16 amino acids. Germline values: CDR1 MNHEY, CDR2 SVGAGI. CDR3: CASSYSDRLLSYEQYF. The CDR3 coding sequence is TGTGCCAGCAGTTACTCGGACAGACTTCTATCCTACGAGCAGTACTTC.

The V gene is TRBV5-1, the J gene TRBJ1-6; no reliable D call. Germline lookup yields CDR1 SGHRS and CDR2 YFSETQ. This CDR3 is built from 13 residues. Between the trimmed V and J ends, which lost 1 base and 7 bases, there was a span of 6 bases. CDR3 DNA: TGCGCCAGCAGCTTGTATAAAAATTCACCCCTCCACTTT. The encoded protein is CASSLYKNSPLHF.

The rearrangement uses TRBV6-5 and TRBJ1-1; D remains ambiguous. The length of the CDR3 is 14 residues. V was cut by 2 bases and J by 4 bases, with 11 bases left in between. Germline V lookup: CDR1 MNHEY, CDR2 SVGAGI. CDR3 sequence reads: CASSYAEGFTEAFF. The CDR3 bases are TGTGCCAGCAGTTACGCGGAAGGCTTCACTGAAGCTTTCTTT.

The V gene is TRBV3-1 (or the pseudogene TRBV3-2), the J gene TRBJ1-1; maybe TRBD1 (5 bases). The CDR3 has 15 residues. Germline V gives CDR1 LGHDT, CDR2 YNNKEL (reference sequence). Trimming shortened V by 3 bases and J by 6 bases, and 17 bases separated the two germline ends. The CDR3 nucleotides read TGTGCCAGCAGCCAGTGGATGGTGGGGGGGGCTGAAGCTTTCTTT. This codes for CASSQWMVGGAEAFF.

This rearrangement joins TRBV12-3 or TRBV12-4 to TRBJ1-5, with TRBD1 identical over 7 bases. This CDR3 comprises 13 residues. Trimming removed 8 bases from V and 5 bases from J; junction bases left unmatched: 6. CDR3 sequence reads: CASQGQQYQPQHF. CDR3 DNA: TGTGCCAGCCAGGGACAGCAATATCAGCCCCAGCATTTT.

The V and J genes are TRBV25-1 and TRBJ2-2; 15 bases agree with TRBD2. The CDR3 runs 17 residues. Germline CDR1 and CDR2: MGHDK and SYGVNS. V shed 4 bases, J shed 1 base, and the junction held 1 base outside the gene matches. The CDR3 DNA sequence: TGTGCCAGCAGTGGGACTAGCGGGAGGGTGAACACCGGGGAGCTGTTTTTT. Residues: CASSGTSGRVNTGELFF.

The chain couples TRBV6-5 to TRBJ2-2; TRBD1 aligns across 8 bases. The CDR3 length is 15 residues. Trimming cost V 8 bases and J 1 base; bases outside gene matches: 6. Germline CDR1 MNHEY, CDR2 SVGAGI. As DNA, the CDR3 is TGTGCCAGCGGAAGCAGGGGGCGGAACACCGGGGAGCTGTTTTTT. Its protein is CASGSRGRNTGELFF.

This clone was recorded once. The chain couples TRBV27 to TRBJ1-1, with 7 bases aligning to TRBD1. The CDR3 covers 14 residues. Germline V lookup: CDR1 MNHEY, CDR2 SMNVEV (reference sequence). V lost 5 bases to trimming and J lost 3 bases; unmatched junction nucleotides: 6. The CDR3 DNA reads TGTGCCAGCAGTGTAGGACAGGCGGACACTGAAGCTTTCTTT. Translated: CASSVGQADTEAFF.

V gene TRBV6-1 combines with J gene TRBJ2-7; TRBD2 matches 9 bases. With 1 base clipped from V and 4 bases from J, the junction kept 5 bases outside the gene matches. The CDR3 extends over 15 amino acids. Germline values: CDR1 MNHNS, CDR2 SASEGT. CDR3 nucleotide sequence: TGTGCCAGCAGTGAAGTGGGGACTAGCTCTTACGAGCAGTACTTC. Its protein is CASSEVGTSSYEQYF.

V and J are TRBV7-9 and TRBJ2-7, with D perhaps matching TRBD1 (6 bases). Trimming pared 5 bases from V and 2 bases from J, leaving 13 bases between. Germline CDR1 reads SEHNR; CDR2 reads FQNEAQ (reference sequence). CDR3 length: 14 residues. The CDR3: CASSTRDTPYEQYF. CDR3 coding DNA: TGTGCCAGCAGCACGAGGGACACCCCCTACGAGCAGTACTTC.

This chain uses TRBV6-5 with TRBJ1-6; no definite D call. Germline V gene sequence: CDR1 MNHEY, CDR2 SVGAGI. V lost 0 bases and J lost 11, with 17 bases in between. This CDR3 is 16 amino acids long. The chain's CDR3 is CASSYSNQPGITPLHF. CDR3 nucleotides: TGTGCCAGCAGTTACTCGAACCAGCCCGGGATTACACCCCTCCACTTT.

The CDR3 spells CASSQGGFYGYTF. CDR3 bases: TGTGCCAGCAGCCAGGGGGGGTTCTATGGCTACACCTTC. This chain uses TRBV14 with TRBJ1-2; D is possibly TRBD1 (5 bases). This CDR3 spans 13 amino acids. CDR1 is SGHDN and CDR2 is FVKESK in the germline V gene. The ends were cut back, 3 bases at V and 4 bases at J, with 9 bases in the middle.

The sample holds one count of this clone. CDR3 in DNA: TGTGCCAGCAGCCTAAGGACTAGCGGGAGCGCGTCCTACGAGCAGTACTTC. Translated, it gives CASSLRTSGSASYEQYF. J is TRBJ2-7 and V is TRBV7-9; TRBD2 aligns across 13 bases. CDR1 and CDR2 from the germline V gene are SEHNR and FQNEAQ (reference sequence). Germline trimming cut 5 bases from V and 1 base from J; bases unmatched to any gene: 8. The CDR3 covers 17 residues.

The rearrangement joins TRBV3-1 (or the pseudogene TRBV3-2) to TRBJ2-7; D uncertain. Germline V CDR1 and CDR2: LGHDT, YNNKEL (reference sequence). This CDR3 contains 11 residues. The V end lost 3 bases, the J end lost 6 bases, and 6 bases lay between the germline ends. Here the CDR3 reads CASSQRAEQYF. The CDR3 DNA reads as TGTGCCAGCAGCCAGAGAGCCGAGCAGTACTTC.

This chain uses TRBV19 with TRBJ1-1; TRBD1 is a possible D gene (5 bases). CDR3 length: 14 amino acids. Trimming cost V 4 bases and J 1 base, with 10 bases left between them. Germline V gene lookup returns CDR1 LNHDA and CDR2 SQIVND (reference sequence). CDR3 residues: CASSTQEPNTEAFF. The CDR3 DNA is TGTGCCAGTAGTACACAGGAGCCGAACACTGAAGCTTTCTTT.

This clone appeared a few times. V and J are TRBV11-1 and TRBJ2-1; tentatively, D is TRBD2 (5 bases). Germline values: CDR1 SGHAT, CDR2 FQDESV (reference sequence). There are 15 residues in the CDR3. Deletions cut 5 bases from V and 0 bases from J, with 11 bases between. The DNA for the CDR3 is TGTGCCAGCAGCCCGACTATCGGCTCCTACAATGAGCAGTTCTTC. It is translated as CASSPTIGSYNEQFF.

The CDR3 loop is CASSPSGTYNEQFF. For the CDR3, the DNA is TGTGCCAGCAGCCCCAGCGGAACCTACAATGAGCAGTTCTTC. The chain couples TRBV11-3 to TRBJ2-1, with D perhaps matching TRBD2 (5 bases). This CDR3 region has 14 residues. Trimming left V 5 bases short and J 2 bases short, with 10 bases between. Germline V lookup: CDR1 SGHNT, CDR2 YENEEA.

V gene TRBV19 combines with J gene TRBJ2-1, with D possibly TRBD2 on 6 matching bases. The CDR3 is 16 amino acids. Trimming left V 8 bases short and J 7 bases short, with 24 bases between. Germline CDR1 LNHDA, CDR2 SQIVND (reference sequence). In nucleotides, the CDR3 is TGTGCCAGTTGCTGCCCTTTTGGGACTTTGATAAATGAGCAGTTCTTC. Translated: CASCCPFGTLINEQFF.

A single count supports this clone. The rearrangement joins TRBV30 to TRBJ1-1, with D unclear. This CDR3 region has 13 residues. The V and J ends lost 4 bases and 1 base respectively, with 10 bases between them. Germline-derived CDR1 and CDR2 are GTSNPN and SVGIG (reference sequence). The CDR3 region is CAWISSRNTEAFF. In DNA, the CDR3 is TGTGCCTGGATTTCTTCTCGGAACACTGAAGCTTTCTTT.

This clone was detected only once. As DNA, the CDR3 is TGTGCCAGCAGTTACCGGGACAGGGGAAGGACAGATACGCAGTATTTT. This translates into CASSYRDRGRTDTQYF. The J gene is TRBJ2-3, the V gene TRBV6-6; 10 positions agree with TRBD1. Germline CDR1 reads MNHNY; CDR2 reads SVGAGI (reference sequence). CDR3 length equals 16 residues. V gave up 2 bases and J gave up 3 bases; unmatched junction bases: 5.

This chain uses TRBV4-3 with TRBJ1-4, with D possibly matching TRBD1 (5 bases). The V end was cut by 0 bases, the J end by 8 bases, with 16 bases between. The V gene's germline CDR1 is LGHNA and CDR2 YSLEER. This CDR3 is built from 16 residues. The CDR3: CASSQERRQGGEKLFF. The CDR3, as DNA: TGCGCCAGCAGCCAAGAAAGGCGGCAGGGCGGCGAAAAACTGTTTTTT.

This rearrangement joins TRBV7-9 to TRBJ2-3; 12 nucleotides line up with TRBD2. Germline values: CDR1 SEHNR, CDR2 FQNEAQ (reference sequence). This CDR3 is built from 16 residues. The V segment lost 2 bases and the J segment 6 bases; nucleotides outside the gene matches: 6. The CDR3 bases are TGTGCCAGCAGCTTACTAGCGGGAGGGCCCCGTGATACGCAGTATTTT. Protein: CASSLLAGGPRDTQYF.

V and J are TRBV6-5 and TRBJ1-4; possible D gene TRBD1, 6 bases. The germline V gene has CDR1 MNHEY and CDR2 SVGAGI. Trimming cost V 0 bases and J 6 bases, with 14 bases left between them. The CDR3 length is 16 residues. CDR3: CASSYSIGAGDEKLFF. Written as DNA, the CDR3 is TGTGCCAGCAGTTACTCGATCGGGGCAGGGGATGAAAAACTGTTTTTT.

J is TRBJ1-1 and V is TRBV11-2, with TRBD1 identical over 9 bases. The CDR3 length is 16 residues. Germline CDR1 and CDR2: SGHAT and FQNNGV. The ends lost 4 bases at V and 3 bases at J; junction bases unmatched: 9. The CDR3 DNA reads TGTGCCAGCAGCTCGGGATCCGGGACAGGGTACACTGAAGCTTTCTTT. Translation: CASSSGSGTGYTEAFF.